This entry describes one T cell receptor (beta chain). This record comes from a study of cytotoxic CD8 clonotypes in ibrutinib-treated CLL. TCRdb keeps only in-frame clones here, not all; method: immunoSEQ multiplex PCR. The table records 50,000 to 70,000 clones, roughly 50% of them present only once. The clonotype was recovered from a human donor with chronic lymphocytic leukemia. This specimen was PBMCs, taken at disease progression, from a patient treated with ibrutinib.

CDR3 sequence (DNA): TGTGCCAGCAGCTTGAACGGGGACAATCAGCCCCAGCATTTT. It encodes CASSLNGDNQPQHF. This sequence joins TRBV7-2 and TRBJ1-5; D unresolved. The CDR3 is 14 residues long. V gave up 3 bases and J gave up 3 bases, with 9 bases separating them. Per the germline V gene, CDR1 is SGHTA and CDR2 is FQGNSA.